Shown below are 24 T cell receptor beta chains from a single sample sequenced in a study of siplizumab effects on memory and regulatory T cells. The assay was immunoSEQ multiplex PCR, and TCRdb's table has in-frame clones only and misses some. This sample yields approximately 100,000 clones, of which approximately 91% are seen a single time; just over 2.5% belongs to the top ten. The specimen was CD4+ T cells sorted from blood. The receptors come from a human donor in good health. Some clones in this sample may be carry-over from other donors' samples.

The chain recombines TRBV7-3 with TRBJ2-3; 7 bases agree with TRBD2. Germline values: CDR1 SGHTA, CDR2 FQGTGA. This CDR3 comprises 14 residues. Trimming cost V 3 bases and J 6 bases; bases outside gene matches: 6. The CDR3 spells CASSLGGRGDTQYF. CDR3 DNA: TGTGCCAGCAGCTTGGGAGGGAGAGGTGATACGCAGTATTTT.

The chain is built from TRBV10-3 and TRBJ1-3; no clear D gene. CDR1 ENHRY and CDR2 SYGVKD come from the germline V gene. V was clipped by 6 bases and J by 0 bases, with 12 bases between them. CDR3 length: 15 amino acids. This CDR3 reads CAIRRNWSSGNTIYF. The CDR3 region has the DNA TGTGCCATCAGACGAAATTGGAGCTCTGGAAACACCATATATTTT.

This chain's CDR3 is CASSGSSGDRGQVGELFF. CDR3 nucleotides: TGTGCCAGCAGTGGGTCCTCCGGGGACAGGGGGCAAGTCGGGGAGCTGTTTTTT. The V call is TRBV25-1, the J call TRBJ2-2, with TRBD1 matching 12 bases. The V gene's germline CDR1 is MGHDK and CDR2 SYGVNS. The CDR3 loop spans 18 amino acids. The V gene end was trimmed by 4 bases and the J gene end by 7 bases; junction bases not matched to a gene: 13.

The chain carries TRBV6-5 and TRBJ2-3; 13 nucleotides agree with TRBD2. Germline V lookup: CDR1 MNHEY, CDR2 SVGAGI. With 6 bases clipped from V and 4 bases from J, the junction kept 4 bases outside the gene matches. This CDR3 has 15 residues. DNA for the CDR3: TGTGCCAGCAGCGGACTAGCGGGAGTATCAGATACGCAGTATTTT. It specifies CASSGLAGVSDTQYF.

The V and J genes are TRBV7-2 and TRBJ2-7; 7 bases align to TRBD1. The V segment lost 1 base and the J segment 4 bases; nucleotides outside the gene matches: 7. This CDR3 is 15 amino acids long. Germline V gene lookup returns CDR1 SGHTA and CDR2 FQGNSA. The CDR3 loop is CASSLEQGRIYEQYF. Written as DNA, the CDR3 is TGTGCCAGCAGCTTAGAACAGGGGCGCATATACGAGCAGTACTTC. The full variable domain, with the rest looked up from reference TRBV7-2 and TRBJ2-7, is GAGVSQSPSNKVTEKGKDVELRCDPISGHTALYWYRQSLGQGLEFLIYFQGNSAPDKSGLPSDRFSAERTGGSVSTLTIQRTQQEDSAVYLCASSLEQGRIYEQYFGPGTRLTVT.

The J gene is TRBJ2-3, the V gene TRBV18; D is ambiguous. The germline V and J ends were trimmed by 2 bases and 3 bases, with 6 bases remaining between them. The germline V gene has CDR1 KGHSH and CDR2 LQKENI. The CDR3 is 13 amino acids. The CDR3 loop reads CASSPGRTDTQYF. CDR3 in DNA: TGTGCCAGCTCACCAGGCAGAACAGATACGCAGTATTTT.

A few counts support this clone. The rearrangement joins TRBV5-4 to TRBJ2-1; 9 positions agree with TRBD2. In germline, CDR1 is SGHNT, CDR2 YYREEE (reference sequence). The length of the CDR3 is 13 residues. V lost 4 bases, J lost 7 bases, and 3 bases stayed unmatched. CDR3 nucleotide sequence: TGTGCCAGCAGCCTAGCGGGGAGGAATGAGCAGTTCTTC. It specifies CASSLAGRNEQFF.

The DNA of the CDR3 is TGTGCCAGCAGTGAATTGTGGGGCGAGCAGTACTTC. This codes for CASSELWGEQYF. The chain carries TRBV25-1 and TRBJ2-7, with no clear D. The CDR3 is 12 residues long. Trimming removed 1 base at V and 6 bases at J, with 7 bases between. Germline CDR1 and CDR2: MGHDK and SYGVNS.

The rearrangement links TRBV20-1 to TRBJ2-7; unclear D gene. In germline, CDR1 is DFQATT, CDR2 SNEGSKA (reference sequence). Between the trimmed V and J ends, which lost 6 bases and 3 bases, there was a span of 6 bases. The CDR3 consists of 10 residues. The CDR3 DNA reads TGCAGTGCAGGGATCTACGAGCAGTACTTC. Amino acid sequence: CSAGIYEQYF.

The V call is TRBV6-1, the J call TRBJ2-7, with TRBD1 as a possible D gene (6 bases). The CDR3 is 12 residues long. Germline CDR1 is MNHNS and CDR2 is SASEGT. V lost 2 bases, J lost 4 bases, and 6 bases lay in between. The CDR3 is CASSERGYEQYF. The CDR3 DNA sequence: TGTGCCAGCAGTGAAAGGGGGTACGAGCAGTACTTC.

The genes are TRBV6-5 and TRBJ2-7, with 10 bases lining up with TRBD1. Per the germline V gene, CDR1 is MNHEY and CDR2 is SVGAGI. The CDR3 sequence is 15 residues long. Germline trimming cut 0 bases from V and 4 bases from J; bases unmatched to any gene: 3. The CDR3 bases are TGTGCCAGCAGTTACTCGACAGGGGGCCTATACGAGCAGTACTTC. The encoded protein is CASSYSTGGLYEQYF.

The gene calls are TRBV6-1 and TRBJ1-6, with D tentatively TRBD1 (5 bases). The germline V gene encodes CDR1 MNHNS and CDR2 SASEGT. The V and J ends lost 3 bases and 8 bases respectively, with 14 bases between them. This CDR3 region has 15 residues. The CDR3 region is CASSDQWQGDSPLHF. The CDR3 nucleotides are TGTGCCAGCAGTGATCAGTGGCAAGGGGATTCACCCCTCCACTTT.

V is TRBV4-1 and J is TRBJ2-3, with D hard to call. The CDR3 covers 15 residues. Germline CDR1 reads MGHRA; CDR2 reads YSYEKL. The V gene lost 2 bases and the J gene lost 0 bases, with 9 bases spanning the gap. CDR3 sequence: CASSQLLTSTDTQYF. DNA for the CDR3: TGCGCCAGCAGCCAACTCTTAACCAGCACAGATACGCAGTATTTT.

The chain is built from TRBV1 and TRBJ2-7. TRBV1 is reported as a pseudogene. The CDR3 covers 16 residues. The CDR3: CTSSQGFLLRSYEQYF. The CDR3 DNA sequence: TGCACCAGCAGCCAAGGATTTCTCCTAAGGTCCTACGAGCAGTACTTC.

V gene TRBV4-2 combines with J gene TRBJ2-4; D gene ambiguous. The CDR3 has 14 amino acids. The V and J ends lost 4 bases and 0 bases respectively, with 7 bases between them. CDR1 and CDR2 from the germline V gene are LGHNA and YNFKEQ. CDR3 sequence reads: CASSPDLAKNIQYF. The CDR3 DNA reads TGTGCCAGCAGCCCAGACTTAGCCAAAAACATTCAGTACTTC.

The table lists this clone with a count of one. The rearrangement uses TRBV9 and TRBJ1-5, with 7 bases fitting TRBD1. The V gene end was trimmed by 4 bases and the J gene end by 9 bases; junction bases not matched to a gene: 7. Germline assignment: CDR1 SGDLS and CDR2 YYNGEE. The CDR3 runs 13 residues. The CDR3: CASSPQGTGPQHF. CDR3 bases: TGTGCCAGCAGCCCACAGGGGACGGGGCCCCAGCATTTT.

This clone occurred a few times. This chain uses TRBV7-6 with TRBJ1-1, with 9 bases matching TRBD1. Per germline, CDR1 SGHVS and CDR2 FNYEAQ. The CDR3 is made up of 15 amino acids. V lost 3 bases and J lost 4; bases outside the gene matches: 6. The CDR3 DNA sequence: TGTGCCAGCAGCTTGAGGGACAGGGCATCCACTGAAGCTTTCTTT. Protein: CASSLRDRASTEAFF.

J is TRBJ2-7 and V is TRBV29-1; D not resolved. Germline CDR1 and CDR2: SQVTM and ANQGSEA. This CDR3 is 11 amino acids long. With 1 base removed from V and 6 bases from J, the gap between germline ends came to 7 bases. This chain's CDR3 is CSVEGQFEQYF. The CDR3 DNA reads as TGCAGCGTTGAAGGTCAGTTCGAGCAGTACTTC.

This chain joins TRBV18 and TRBJ2-2; 9 positions match TRBD2. Germline V gene data show CDR1 as KGHSH and CDR2 as LQKENI. The CDR3 length is 15 residues. Trimming removed 3 bases from V and 4 bases from J; junction bases left unmatched: 3. In nucleotides, the CDR3 is TGTGCCAGCTCACCCCCGGGACTAGCCACCGGGGAGCTGTTTTTT. It encodes CASSPPGLATGELFF. The whole variable domain, filled in from reference TRBV18 and TRBJ2-2, reads NAGVMQNPRHLVRRRGQEARLRCSPMKGHSHVYWYRQLPEEGLKFMVYLQKENIIDESGMPKERFSAEFPKEGPSILRIQQVVRGDSAAYFCASSPPGLATGELFFGEGSRLTVL.

The chain joins TRBV29-1 to TRBJ2-7; a weak D match, TRBD1 (6 bases). V lost 4 bases to trimming and J lost 7 bases, with 17 bases between them. The CDR3 sequence is 13 residues long. Germline V gene lookup returns CDR1 SQVTM and CDR2 ANQGSEA. CDR3 loop: CSVGAQGSGEQYF. In DNA form, the CDR3 reads TGCAGCGTTGGGGCGCAGGGGTCGGGAGAGCAGTACTTC.

Regarding this clone: One end of the junction fails to match germline, which may point to a read error. The chain couples TRBV5-1 to TRBJ1-3; 7 bases agree with TRBD1. From germline, CDR1 is SGHRS and CDR2 YFSETQ. This CDR3 spans 14 amino acids. CDR3 sequence reads: CASSSDRVGSTIYF. The CDR3 DNA reads TGCGCCAGCAGCTCTGACAGGGTTGGAAGCACCATATATTTT.

The chain combines TRBV5-1 with TRBJ1-4; D is ambiguous. The V end lost 0 bases, the J end lost 8 bases, and 11 bases lay between the germline ends. CDR3 length: 14 amino acids. Germline CDR1 and CDR2: SGHRS and YFSETQ. Written as DNA, the CDR3 is TGCGCCAGCAGCTTGGAATACTCCGGGGAAAAACTGTTTTTT. Protein: CASSLEYSGEKLFF.

V and J are TRBV5-1 and TRBJ2-5, with 8 bases identical to TRBD1. Germline V CDR1 and CDR2: SGHRS, YFSETQ. Trimming cost V 0 bases and J 5 bases; bases outside gene matches: 3. This CDR3 has 14 residues. This CDR3 is CASSLGGQVETQYF. The CDR3 DNA sequence: TGCGCCAGCAGCTTGGGGGGACAGGTGGAGACCCAGTACTTC.

J is TRBJ2-7 and V is TRBV2, with 7 bases fitting TRBD1. CDR1 is SNHLY, CDR2 FYNNEI, per germline. Trimming cost V 6 bases and J 3 bases; bases outside gene matches: 5. The CDR3 sequence is 13 residues long. CDR3 protein: CASSRQGIYEQYF. The CDR3 DNA sequence: TGTGCCAGCAGCCGACAGGGAATCTACGAGCAGTACTTC.